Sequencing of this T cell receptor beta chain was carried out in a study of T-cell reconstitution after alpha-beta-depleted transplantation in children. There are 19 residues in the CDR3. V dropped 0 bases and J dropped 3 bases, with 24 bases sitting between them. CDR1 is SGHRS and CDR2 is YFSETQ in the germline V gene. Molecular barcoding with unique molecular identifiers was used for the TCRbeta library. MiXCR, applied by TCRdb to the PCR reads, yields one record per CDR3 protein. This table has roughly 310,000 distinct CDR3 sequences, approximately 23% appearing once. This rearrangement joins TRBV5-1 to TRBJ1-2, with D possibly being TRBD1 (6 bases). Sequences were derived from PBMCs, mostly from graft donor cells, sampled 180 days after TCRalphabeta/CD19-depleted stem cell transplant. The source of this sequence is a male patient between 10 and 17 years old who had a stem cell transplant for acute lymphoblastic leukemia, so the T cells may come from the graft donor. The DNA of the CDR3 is TGCGCCAGCAGCTTGGCACCCCCGGGACACCCAGGCGCAGACTATGGCTACACCTTC. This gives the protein CASSLAPPGHPGADYGYTF.